The rows below give T cell receptor beta chains drawn from one sample of a study of STAT3 mutations in large granular lymphocyte leukemia. Profiling relied on immunoSEQ multiplex PCR, and the TCRdb table lists in-frame clones only, not all of them. Here the sample spans tens of thousands of clones, approximately 94% being singletons. Sequencing was performed on peripheral blood mononuclear cells. Receptors were obtained from a man aged 40-49 years with T-cell large granular lymphocyte leukemia. Some clones in this sample may be carry-over from other donors' samples. CDR3s include the opening cysteine and the closing phenylalanine or tryptophan. Fields, in order: J gene, V gene, D gene, CDR3 DNA, CDR3 protein. D genes are given only for firm matches.

TRBJ1-2	TRBV29-1	.	TGCAGCGTTGACGGTGACAGGCCAGCTAACTATGGCTACACCTTC	CSVDGDRPANYGYTF
TRBJ1-1	TRBV5-4	.	TGTGCCAGCAGCCCACAAAAACAGGGCCTGAACACTGAAGCTTTCTTT	CASSPQKQGLNTEAFF
TRBJ1-6	TRBV6-6	.	TGTGCCAGCAGTTACTCTCCGCCCGAGAGACCTGCACCCCTCCACTTT	CASSYSPPERPAPLHF
TRBJ1-2	TRBV7-9	.	TGTGCCAGCAGCCCAGACGTATCCTATGGCCACACCTTC	CASSPDVSYGHTF
TRBJ2-3	TRBV6-1	.	TGTGCCAGCAGTGAACTGGATCAAATCACAGATACGCAGTATTTT	CASSELDQITDTQYF
TRBJ1-6	TRBV30	.	TGTGCCTGGAGTTTCCCCGGAGGGGAAGTGAGGGCCCTCCACTTT	CAWSFPGGEVRALHF
TRBJ2-3	TRBV6-1	.	TGTGCCAGCAGTGAAAAGGAACGGTTCACAGATACGCAGTATTTT	CASSEKERFTDTQYF
TRBJ2-3	TRBV6-4	TRBD2	TGTGCCAGCAGTCGGACTAGCGGGGGAACGGGTACGCAGTATTTT	CASSRTSGGTGTQYF
TRBJ1-1	TRBV7-9	.	TGTGCCAGCAGCACACAGGGCACTGAAGCTTTCTTT	CASSTQGTEAFF
TRBJ2-7	TRBV6-1	.	TGTGCCAGCAGTGAAGGAATTTCCTTTGGGTTCTACGAGCAGTACTTC	CASSEGISFGFYEQYF
TRBJ2-7	TRBV5-1	.	TGCGCCAGCAGCTTTATAGGGGGGGTTGATTACGGGAACGAGCAGTACTTC	CASSFIGGVDYGNEQYF
TRBJ2-7	TRBV5-4	TRBD1	TGTGCCAGCAGCTTGGCGCCCGGGACAGAATACGAGCAGTACTTC	CASSLAPGTEYEQYF
TRBJ2-6	TRBV7-2	.	TGTGCCAGCAGCTTCTTCGCCCGGGTAAATGGGGCCAACGTCCTGACTTTC	CASSFFARVNGANVLTF
TRBJ1-2	TRBV4-3	.	TGCGCCAGCAGCCAAGAGACCGGACACTATGGCTACACCTTC	CASSQETGHYGYTF
TRBJ2-2	TRBV4-3	TRBD1	TGCGCCAGCAGCCGCCGGACAGGGGCCGGGGAGCTGTTTTTT	CASSRRTGAGELFF
TRBJ2-5	TRBV5-1	.	TGCGCCAGCAGCTCCGGGACACCCCAAGAGACCCAGTACTTC	CASSSGTPQETQYF
TRBJ2-7	TRBV7-8	.	TGTGCCAGCAGCTTAGTGGCAGACTCCTACGAGCAGTACTTC	CASSLVADSYEQYF
TRBJ1-5	TRBV28	.	TGTGCCAGCAACCAAATGGAGGGGCTGGATCAGCCCCAGCATTTT	CASNQMEGLDQPQHF
TRBJ1-2	TRBV10-3	.	TGTGCCATCAGTGAGGGTAGGGGTGGCTACACCTTC	CAISEGRGGYTF
TRBJ1-1	TRBV6-6	.	TGTGCCAGCACCCACGGCGGCAGTCAAAACACTGAAGCTTTCTTT	CASTHGGSQNTEAFF
TRBJ1-1	TRBV7-2	.	TGTGCCAGCAGCTCCCAACAGGGAGAGACTGAAGCTTTCTTT	CASSSQQGETEAFF
TRBJ1-4	TRBV18	.	TGTGCCAGCTCACCGCTAAGCGGAGGTGAAAAACTGTTTTTT	CASSPLSGGEKLFF
TRBJ1-5	TRBV5-6	.	TGTGCCAGCAGCCTGTGGTCCCGGGGGTCCCAGCATTTT	CASSLWSRGSQHF
TRBJ2-5	TRBV7-9	.	TGTGCCAGCAGCCCTACAGGGGAGGGCCAGTACTTC	CASSPTGEGQYF
TRBJ2-2	TRBV6-1	.	TGTGCCAGCAGGGAGGACGGGGGTTACACCGGGGAGCTGTTTTTT	CASREDGGYTGELFF
TRBJ2-7	TRBV5-8	TRBD1	TGTGCCAGCAGTTGGGACAGGGATCTCTTTGTCGCCCACGAGCAGTACTTC	CASSWDRDLFVAHEQYF
TRBJ2-2	TRBV9	TRBD2	TGTGCCAGCAGCGTAGGGGGGGGATGGAACACCGGGGAGCTGTTTTTT	CASSVGGGWNTGELFF
TRBJ1-2	TRBV7-2	TRBD1	TGTGCCAGCAGCTTAGCCGGACAGGTCTATGGCTACACCTTC	CASSLAGQVYGYTF
TRBJ1-2	TRBV5-6	.	TGTGCCAGCAGCTTGCAGGGACTGGACTATGGCTACACCTTC	CASSLQGLDYGYTF
TRBJ2-1	TRBV10-1	TRBD2	TGCGCCAGCAGTGTAGCCGGGGGGAATGAGCAGTTCTTC	CASSVAGGNEQFF
TRBJ2-3	TRBV7-9	.	TGTGCCAGCAGCCCTCTCTTCCTGACAGGTACTAGCACAGATACGCAGTATTTT	CASSPLFLTGTSTDTQYF
TRBJ1-2	TRBV10-2	.	TGCGCCAGCAGTGAGTCGGACGGACTCTATGGCTACACCTTC	CASSESDGLYGYTF
TRBJ2-2	TRBV29-1	.	TGCAGCGTTGAATACCCGCTGGCGGACACCGGGGAGCTGTTTTTT	CSVEYPLADTGELFF
TRBJ2-7	TRBV5-1	.	TGCGCCAGCTCCAAGGCAGCGGAATACGAGCAGTACTTC	CASSKAAEYEQYF
TRBJ2-7	TRBV5-1	.	TGCGCCAGCAGCTTGACAGGGCCCCCCTACGAGCAGTACTTC	CASSLTGPPYEQYF
TRBJ2-1	TRBV5-1	TRBD1	TGCGCCAGCAGCTTGCGGGGACAGGGGGCGAGCAATGAGCAGTTCTTC	CASSLRGQGASNEQFF
TRBJ1-1	TRBV7-9	.	TGTGCCAGCAGCTTAAGGCCAACGGGACACCCCCCCAGGGAAGCTTTCTTT	CASSLRPTGHPPREAFF
TRBJ1-4	TRBV7-9	.	TGTGCCAGCAGCTCGCCGTCAGTCGAAAAACTGTTTTTT	CASSSPSVEKLFF
TRBJ2-2	TRBV5-1	.	TGCGCCAGCAGCGATAGCGGGAACACCGGGGAGCTGTTTTTT	CASSDSGNTGELFF
TRBJ2-2	TRBV19	TRBD1	TGTGCCAGTGGGAATACAGGGGCGAACACCGGGGAGCTGTTTTTT	CASGNTGANTGELFF
TRBJ1-6	TRBV20-1	.	TGCAGTGCCCGCGCTCCGGGTCAACTCCACTTT	CSARAPGQLHF
TRBJ2-5	TRBV7-2	.	TGTGCCAGCAGCCATACCAGGACAGCGGAGACCCAGTACTTC	CASSHTRTAETQYF
TRBJ2-7	TRBV7-2	.	TGTGCCAGCAGCCCCAGCCAGGGATGGCACGAGCAGTACTTC	CASSPSQGWHEQYF
TRBJ1-1	TRBV9	TRBD1	TGTGCCAGCAGCGTAGGGGACAGAATGGGGGGAGCTTTCTTT	CASSVGDRMGGAFF
TRBJ1-2	TRBV6-6	.	TGTGCCAGCAAAGCCGACTATGGCTACACCTTC	CASKADYGYTF
TRBJ1-2	TRBV7-8	.	TGTGCCAGCAGCTTGGACAGCCTCTATGGCTACACCTTC	CASSLDSLYGYTF
TRBJ1-2	TRBV5-6	TRBD1	TGTGCCAGCAGCCCGGGACAGGGGTCCCCCGAGAACTATGGCTACACCTTC	CASSPGQGSPENYGYTF
TRBJ2-3	TRBV30	TRBD1	TGTGCCTGGGGACAGGGGGCTGGGAATACGCAGTATTTT	CAWGQGAGNTQYF